Here is one T cell receptor (beta chain) with its context. The antigen remains undetermined. Primers included in the PCR were 60 Vbeta and 13 Jbeta primers. Repertoires were generated with immunoSEQ multiplex PCR, while TCRdb's copy carries only in-frame clones and drops some. The table lists some 120,000 clones, roughly 83% of them singletons. The sample comes from a study of cytomegalovirus exposure and HLA in healthy donors. Whole-study context: Early released data comprised 80 million to 90 million unique TCRs from HLA-typed donors. Study-wide results and caveats: From TCR beta sequences, most subjects' HLA-A and HLA-B alleles were reportedly predicted accurately.

This CDR3 spans 15 amino acids. CDR1 is SGHAT, CDR2 FQNNGV, per germline. With 5 bases removed from V and 6 bases from J, the gap between germline ends came to 18 bases. This sequence originates from a man aged 18 to 30 in good health and CMV-seropositive. The chain is built from TRBV11-2 and TRBJ2-3; D might be TRBD2 (7 bases). The sequencing sample was made of PBMCs. The CDR3 bases are TGTGCCAGCAGCAAAGGGGGGGAGTTGGGGGATACGCAGTATTTT. Amino acids: CASSKGGELGDTQYF. The whole variable domain, remainder taken from reference TRBV11-2 and TRBJ2-3, is EAGVAQSPRYKIIEKRQSVAFWCNPISGHATLYWYQQILGQGPKLLIQFQNNGVVDDSQLPKDRFSAERLKGVDSTLKIQPAKLEDSAVYLCASSKGGELGDTQYFGPGTRLTVL.